This T cell receptor (beta chain) was captured in a study of T cell repertoires in cytomegalovirus infection. Background on the study: HLA-B-restricted CMV epitopes that are well studied, plus recently identified HLA-C-restricted ones, were used by the study. Public signatures in TCR beta pointed to CMV infection and matching HLA type. Study-wide points: Across the ex vivo response, the dominant clonotypes were HLA-C-restricted CMV-specific TCR beta clonotypes.

This CDR3 has 17 residues. Trimming removed 4 bases from V and 0 bases from J, with 16 bases in between. Germline values: CDR1 MNHEY, CDR2 SMNVEV (reference sequence). Worth noting for this clonotype: The target antigen is unknown.

Using its own MiXCR run on the reads, TCRdb lists one record per CDR3 protein. Here the sample spans some 220,000 distinct CDR3 sequences, about 39% being singletons. Sequences were derived from CD8+ T cells from cultured PBMCs, sampled from culture after CMV antigen stimulation. The genes are TRBV27 and TRBJ1-3; D not resolved. This sequence was found in a human donor in good health (CMV status not recorded). Some clones in this sample may be carry-over from other donors' samples. This CDR3 is CASSSSPGTPSGNTIYF. The DNA of the CDR3 is TGTGCCAGCAGTTCCTCCCCGGGCACCCCCTCTGGAAACACCATATATTTT.